Presented here are 10 T cell receptor beta chains from one specimen sequenced in a study of blood T cell repertoires in COVID-19. The assay was immunoSEQ multiplex PCR, and TCRdb's table has in-frame clones only and misses some. The sample holds around 260,000 clones, roughly 89% seen once. The specimen was peripheral blood. All receptors come from a woman in her twenties or thirties with active or convalescent COVID-19.

This clone was seen a handful of times. The V and J genes are TRBV30 and TRBJ2-3; 7 nucleotides line up with TRBD1. V shed 1 base, J shed 6 bases, and the junction held 7 bases outside the gene matches. Germline loops: CDR1 GTSNPN, CDR2 SVGIG (reference sequence). The CDR3 extends over 14 amino acids. The CDR3 protein is CAWSGHRGSDTQYF. Written as DNA, the CDR3 is TGTGCCTGGAGTGGCCACAGGGGTTCCGATACGCAGTATTTT.

This clone was found once. As DNA, the CDR3 is TGTGCCAGTACAGGGAGTTATCGGGACACTGAAGCTTTCTTT. This gives the protein CASTGSYRDTEAFF. The V and J genes are TRBV27 and TRBJ1-1, with D possibly matching TRBD1 (6 bases). This CDR3 is 14 amino acids long. In germline, CDR1 is MNHEY, CDR2 SMNVEV (reference sequence). V was pared by 9 bases and J by 3 bases, with 17 bases between.

The V gene is TRBV29-1, the J gene TRBJ1-2, with 7 bases that match TRBD1. Looked up from germline, CDR1 is SQVTM and CDR2 is ANQGSEA. CDR3 length equals 13 residues. Losses at the gene ends were 2 bases for V and 3 bases for J; bases not matched to a gene: 3. For the CDR3, the DNA is TGCAGCGTTGAATTACAGGGGCACTATGGCTACACCTTC. Amino acids: CSVELQGHYGYTF.

The V call is TRBV15, the J call TRBJ2-2, with TRBD1 as a possible D gene (5 bases). The CDR3 contains 15 residues. V was trimmed by 3 bases and J by 7 bases, leaving 15 bases between them. Germline-derived CDR1 and CDR2 are LNHNV and YYDKDF (reference sequence). The CDR3 DNA reads TGTGCCACCAGCAGTCCTCAGGGTTGGAACGGGGAGCTGTTTTTT. It specifies CATSSPQGWNGELFF.

J is TRBJ2-7 and V is TRBV9, with a weak D call TRBD2 (7 bases). From germline, CDR1 is SGDLS and CDR2 YYNGEE. This CDR3 is built from 15 residues. V dropped 4 bases and J dropped 5 bases, with 19 bases sitting between them. CDR3 in DNA: TGTGCCAGCAGCTCGACGGGGGGCCTTCTGGACGAGCAGTACTTC. Its protein product is CASSSTGGLLDEQYF. The complete variable domain, with remaining parts taken from reference TRBV9 and TRBJ2-7, reads DSGVTQTPKHLITATGQRVTLRCSPRSGDLSVYWYQQSLDQGLQFLIQYYNGEERAKGNILERFSAQQFPDLHSELNLSSLELGDSALYFCASSSTGGLLDEQYFGPGTRLTVT.

This chain joins TRBV11-2 and TRBJ1-3; D call uncertain. The CDR3 totals 11 residues. Germline lookup yields CDR1 SGHAT and CDR2 FQNNGV. V was cut by 5 bases and J by 8 bases, with 7 bases left in between. This CDR3 reads CASSTADTIYF. The DNA for the CDR3 is TGTGCCAGCAGCACCGCGGACACCATATATTTT.

The chain couples TRBV6-6 to TRBJ2-1, with D possibly being TRBD1 (6 bases). V lost 7 bases, J lost 5 bases, and 21 bases lay in between. Per the germline V gene, CDR1 is MNHNY and CDR2 is SVGAGI (reference sequence). The CDR3 loop spans 16 amino acids. The CDR3 spells CASNLRPRDTNNEQFF. For the CDR3, the DNA is TGTGCCAGCAACCTACGACCCCGGGACACTAACAATGAGCAGTTCTTC.

This chain joins TRBV12-3 or TRBV12-4 and TRBJ1-5, with a tentative D call TRBD1 (6 bases). With 4 bases removed from V and 8 bases from J, the gap between germline ends came to 6 bases. This CDR3 region has 11 residues. CDR3 in DNA: TGTGCCAGCAGTTCAGGGGAGCCCCAGCATTTT. This sequence encodes CASSSGEPQHF.

This clone was recorded once. This chain uses TRBV10-2 with TRBJ2-7; TRBD2 matches 8 bases. Germline CDR1 is WSHSY and CDR2 is SAAADI. V was pared by 4 bases and J by 3 bases, with 2 bases of the junction left unmatched. CDR3 length: 13 amino acids. As DNA, the CDR3 is TGCGCCAGCAGTGTGCGGGGGGACTACGAGCAGTACTTC. Amino acid sequence: CASSVRGDYEQYF.

The V gene is TRBV24-1, the J gene TRBJ2-1; 7 bases are shared with TRBD1. Germline V gene lookup returns CDR1 KGHDR and CDR2 SFDVKD. This CDR3 has 13 amino acids. With 4 bases clipped from V and 10 bases from J, the junction kept 6 bases outside the gene matches. For the CDR3, the DNA is TGTGCCACCAGTGACCCTAGCAGGGGGGAGCAGTTCTTC. It specifies CATSDPSRGEQFF.